This TCR beta chain was captured by sequencing in a study of T-cell reconstitution after alpha-beta-depleted transplantation in children. Trimming cost V 6 bases and J 8 bases; bases outside gene matches: 7. CDR3 length: 13 residues. CDR1 SGHTA and CDR2 FQGNSA come from the germline V gene. This clonotype was observed a few times. Unique molecular identifiers tagged the TCRbeta library. A single record per CDR3 protein comes from TCRdb applying MiXCR to the PCR reads. The sample yields approximately 400,000 distinct CDR3 sequences, about a tenth seen once. Sequences were derived from PBMCs from the stem cell graft donor, sampled from the stem cell graft. The J gene is TRBJ2-1, the V gene TRBV7-2; TRBD2 matches at 7 bases. The source of this sequence is a human donor who donated a stem cell graft to a child with acute myeloid leukemia. This CDR3 reads CASSPEGGDEQFF. CDR3 DNA sequence: TGTGCCAGCAGTCCGGAGGGAGGGGATGAGCAGTTCTTC.